This TCR beta chain was captured by sequencing in a study of CD8+CD57+ T cells in acquired aplastic anemia. Across the study: Sorted CD4+ and CD8+ cells gave an average of about 3 ug of DNA.

About this clonotype itself: Its antigen is not known.

CD8+CD57+ cell expansion, shown by flow cytometry, had occurred in the patients selected for sequencing. No patient had been given any therapy when blood was sampled. Both TCR beta VDJ combination and CDR3 sequence profiling were carried out. Genomic DNA was the template for this profiling. Each CDR3 protein gets one entry after TCRdb re-called the reads with MiXCR. The sample holds 200,000 or so distinct CDR3 sequences, roughly two thirds seen once. Findings of the study overall: Patients shared some 30 CD8+ CDR3 sequences with controls.

The CDR3 consists of 14 residues. Germline CDR1 reads SGHTA; CDR2 reads FQGNSA. V was shortened by 1 base and J by 5 bases, with 12 bases between the two germline ends. Sequences were obtained from sorted CD4+, CD8+, or CD8+CD57+ T cells (not recorded which) from PBMCs. V and J are TRBV7-2 and TRBJ2-7; D not resolved. The sequence came from a human donor with aplastic anemia. The CDR3 is CASSLDRRSDEQYF. Written as DNA, the CDR3 is TGTGCCAGCAGCTTAGATAGACGGTCAGACGAGCAGTACTTC.